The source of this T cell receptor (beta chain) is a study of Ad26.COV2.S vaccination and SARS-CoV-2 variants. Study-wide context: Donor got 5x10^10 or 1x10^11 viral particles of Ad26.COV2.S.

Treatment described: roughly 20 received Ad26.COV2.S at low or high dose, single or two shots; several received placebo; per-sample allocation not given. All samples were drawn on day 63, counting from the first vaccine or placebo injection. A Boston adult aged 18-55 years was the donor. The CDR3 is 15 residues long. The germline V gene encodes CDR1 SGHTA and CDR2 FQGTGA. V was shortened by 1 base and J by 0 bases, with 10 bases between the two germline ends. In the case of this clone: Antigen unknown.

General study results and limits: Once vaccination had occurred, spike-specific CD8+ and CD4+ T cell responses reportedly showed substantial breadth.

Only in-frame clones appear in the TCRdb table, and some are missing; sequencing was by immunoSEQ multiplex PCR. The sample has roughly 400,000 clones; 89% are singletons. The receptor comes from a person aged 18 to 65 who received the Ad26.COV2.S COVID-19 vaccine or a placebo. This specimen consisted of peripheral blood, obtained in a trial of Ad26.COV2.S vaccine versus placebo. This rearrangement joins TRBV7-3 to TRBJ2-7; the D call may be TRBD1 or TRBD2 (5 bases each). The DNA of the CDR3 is TGTGCCAGCAGCTTAAGTGAGGGGACCTCCTACGAGCAGTACTTC. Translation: CASSLSEGTSYEQYF.